This T cell receptor beta chain comes out of a study of molecular identifiers for immune sequencing clone quantification. Each CDR3 protein gets one entry after TCRdb re-called the PCR reads with MiXCR. The sample carries fewer than 350,000 distinct CDR3 sequences, about a fifth recorded once. A note on this clonotype: The junction differs from germline at one of its ends, possibly a read error.

Germline V gene data show CDR1 as SEHNR and CDR2 as FQNEAQ (reference sequence). The CDR3 spans 13 residues. The chain has TRBV7-9 and TRBJ1-1; possibly TRBD1 for D (5 bases). This clonotype was obtained from a human donor in good health. Some libraries in this study had Jurkat cell RNA spiked in. The sequenced sample was naive CD8+ T cells from blood, with Jurkat cell RNA spiked in. Regarding subset: FACS-sorted CD8+CD4-CCR7+CD45RA+ naive T cells. In DNA, the CDR3 is TGTGCCAGCAGCTTAGTAGTGGCGGGGCCCAGCCATTTT. Protein sequence: CASSLVVAGPSHF.